The entry below describes one TCR beta chain. With 0 bases clipped from V and 1 base from J, the junction kept 4 bases outside the gene matches. Germline-derived CDR1 and CDR2 are MNHEY and SVGAGI. The CDR3 has 16 amino acids. The data were obtained in a study of blood T cell repertoires in COVID-19. Whole-study context: Sites across the United States, Italy and Spain contributed samples from acute and convalescent COVID-19. Sources were T cells, B-cell-depleted T cells, or PBMCs; the material itself was cDNA or gDNA.

In the study's own analysis: From reference gene primer amplification, estimates of nucleated cell counts were derived. Libraries were prepared by immunoSEQ multiplex PCR; TCRdb keeps only in-frame clonotypes and omits some of them. Clone size and V and J calls were adopted from that table, with D and trimming inferred from the DNA. The table has around 93,000 clones, about 81% seen once. The V gene is TRBV6-5, the J gene TRBJ2-3, with 7 bases fitting TRBD2. This receptor was taken from a man at least 80 years old with acute or convalescent COVID-19. Sample: peripheral blood. CDR3 coding DNA: TGTGCCAGCAGTTACTCTAGGGCGGGGGGCACAGATACGCAGTATTTT. This translates into CASSYSRAGGTDTQYF.